This record concerns one T cell receptor (beta chain) sequence. These data belong to a study of blood T cell repertoires in COVID-19. Study-wide context: Acute and convalescent COVID-19 specimens originated in the United States, Italy and Spain. From T cells, B-cell-depleted T cells, or PBMCs came the material, which was cDNA or gDNA.

As handled by the study authors: For nucleated cells, counts were estimated from reference gene primer amplification. Clones were read by immunoSEQ multiplex PCR, and TCRdb kept only the in-frame ones, dropping some. V, J and clone size are taken as reported in that table, and D and trimming were inferred from the DNA itself. The sample has approximately 24,000 clones, 85% to 95% seen once. The CDR3 is made up of 12 amino acids. V gave up 5 bases and J gave up 5 bases, with 9 bases separating them. Germline CDR1 reads MDHEN; CDR2 reads SYDVKM. The receptor was isolated from a woman aged 45-65 years with active COVID-19. The material sequenced was peripheral blood. The chain links TRBV28 to TRBJ1-2; D ambiguous. Here the CDR3 reads CASSAPGYGYTF. The CDR3 nucleotides read TGTGCCAGCAGTGCGCCGGGGTATGGCTACACCTTC.